The source of this T cell receptor (beta chain) is a study of blood T cell repertoires in COVID-19. CDR3 length: 13 residues. Germline values: CDR1 MNHEY, CDR2 SVGAGI. Trimming at V came to 6 bases and at J to 7 bases, leaving 6 bases not matched to a gene. Some clones are missing from TCRdb's copy, which holds only in-frame ones; the method was immunoSEQ multiplex PCR. The sample holds 360,000 or so clones; roughly 90% are singletons and the top ten take approximately 1%. Sequenced: PBMCs or T cells enriched from blood (not recorded which). This clonotype originated in a young woman who had been exposed to COVID-19. The J gene is TRBJ1-1, the V gene TRBV6-5; 9 bases agree with TRBD1. The CDR3 is CASSLGTGYEAFF. CDR3 nucleotides: TGTGCCAGCAGCCTCGGGACAGGGTATGAAGCTTTCTTT.